This record looks at one T cell receptor (beta chain) sequence and its context. These data come from a study of long-term antiretroviral therapy in people with HIV. Germline values: CDR1 SGHTA, CDR2 FQGNSA. The CDR3 runs 13 residues. After removal of 5 bases from V and 3 bases from J, the junction contained 4 bases not matched to a gene. Researchers report immunoSEQ v3.0 was run at survey level. The data were produced by immunoSEQ multiplex PCR, yet TCRdb's version contains in-frame clones alone and is incomplete. The table lists more than 20,000 clones, roughly 83% of them singletons. This sequence joins TRBV7-2 and TRBJ2-7; 7 bases match TRBD1. The sequencing used unsorted PBMCs, collected 1.2 years after starting antiretroviral therapy. The sequence was obtained from a woman aged 40 to 49 with HIV. CDR3: CASSQDRNYEQYF. The CDR3 coding sequence is TGTGCCAGCAGCCAGGACAGGAACTACGAGCAGTACTTC.